These 32 T cell receptor beta chains came from one sample sequenced in a study of human T cells and chemical hapten exposure. The authors' total RNA extraction used unfractionated whole blood. For the library, individual cDNA molecules each received unique molecular identifiers. TCRdb re-called the reads through MiXCR, storing one row per CDR3 protein. The sample holds 120,000 or so distinct CDR3 sequences, over 6.5% seen once. The sequenced sample was whole blood. These receptor sequences come from a human donor in good health. Some clones in this sample may be carry-over from other donors' samples.

This chain joins TRBV6-5 and TRBJ1-2; TRBD1 is a possible D gene (5 bases). The length of the CDR3 is 13 residues. Trimming stripped 6 bases from V and 6 bases from J, with 14 bases between. Germline CDR1 MNHEY, CDR2 SVGAGI. The CDR3 sequence: CASRPDSLDGYTF. DNA for the CDR3: TGTGCCAGCAGACCCGACAGCCTGGATGGCTACACCTTC.

This clonotype was counted at least ten times. This chain uses TRBV7-9 with TRBJ2-1; the match to TRBD1 covers 8 bases. CDR1 is SEHNR, CDR2 FQNEAQ, per germline (reference sequence). V gave up 5 bases and J gave up 7 bases; unmatched junction bases: 10. The CDR3 has 15 amino acids. The CDR3 coding sequence is TGTGCCAGCAGCCCCGGGACAGGATCCGGTAATGAGCAGTTCTTC. Translating it yields CASSPGTGSGNEQFF.

This clonotype was counted only a few times. The chain is built from TRBV10-3 and TRBJ2-6; D is undetermined. CDR3 length: 17 amino acids. Germline CDR1 is ENHRY and CDR2 is SYGVKD. Deletions cut 2 bases from V and 2 bases from J, with 13 bases between. The CDR3 DNA reads as TGTGCCATCAGTGAGGCTGGCAGAGCCCCTGGGGCCAACGTCCTGACTTTC. It encodes CAISEAGRAPGANVLTF.

This clonotype was counted many times. J is TRBJ1-1 and V is TRBV5-1; the D is unclear. V shed 7 bases and J shed 6 bases, with 16 bases lying between them. This CDR3 has 13 amino acids. Germline CDR1 is SGHRS and CDR2 is YFSETQ. CDR3 region: CASSFDKPPEAFF. The DNA for the CDR3 is TGCGCCAGCTCCTTTGACAAGCCCCCTGAAGCTTTCTTT.

This clonotype came up a few times. The J gene is TRBJ2-6, the V gene TRBV27; 10 bases map to TRBD1. V was pared by 5 bases and J by 0 bases, with 7 bases of the junction left unmatched. Germline V gene sequence: CDR1 MNHEY, CDR2 SMNVEV (reference sequence). The CDR3 spans 18 residues. CDR3 in amino acids: CASSQTGGPTSGANVLTF. CDR3 in DNA: TGTGCCAGCAGTCAGACAGGGGGCCCAACCTCTGGGGCCAACGTCCTGACTTTC.

J is TRBJ2-3 and V is TRBV6-2 or TRBV6-3; D is ambiguous. The V end lost 4 bases, the J end lost 4 bases, and 9 bases lay between the germline ends. Germline V CDR1 and CDR2: MNHEY, SVGEGT. The CDR3 spans 13 residues. CDR3 sequence: CASSFSASDTQYF. In DNA, the CDR3 is TGTGCCAGCAGTTTCAGCGCCTCAGATACGCAGTATTTT.

The rearrangement uses TRBV2 and TRBJ2-5, with a possible D match to TRBD1 (6 bases). The ends were cut back, 8 bases at V and 5 bases at J, with 15 bases in the middle. Germline V gene sequence: CDR1 SNHLY, CDR2 FYNNEI. The CDR3 is 13 amino acids. The CDR3 loop reads CASLTQRGETQYF. Here the CDR3 DNA reads TGTGCCAGCCTCACACAAAGGGGGGAGACCCAGTACTTC.

This clonotype was observed at least ten times. Here the CDR3 DNA reads TGTGCCAGCAGTTTTGCAGGGGGTATTGATTCACCCCTCCACTTT. Amino acid sequence: CASSFAGGIDSPLHF. This chain joins TRBV27 and TRBJ1-6; 7 positions match TRBD1. The J segment lost 8 bases and the V segment lost 3 bases, leaving 7 bases of the junction unmatched. CDR3 length: 15 amino acids. CDR1 MNHEY and CDR2 SMNVEV come from the germline V gene (reference sequence).

This chain connects TRBV15 to TRBJ1-1; D remains ambiguous. In germline, CDR1 is LNHNV, CDR2 YYDKDF (reference sequence). The CDR3 consists of 13 residues. V was pared by 1 base and J by 8 bases, with 11 bases between. The CDR3 sequence is CATSRATASEAFF. CDR3 nucleotide sequence: TGTGCCACCAGCAGAGCCACAGCCTCCGAAGCTTTCTTT.

This clonotype appeared many times. The chain is built from TRBV7-2 and TRBJ2-6, with TRBD1 identical over 10 bases. The germline V gene encodes CDR1 SGHTA and CDR2 FQGNSA. The CDR3 is 20 residues long. V was clipped by 5 bases and J by 1 base; unmatched bases: 14. The CDR3 DNA reads as TGTGCCAGCAGCCCGCTACAGTGGGACAGGGGCCGATCTGGGGCCAACGTCCTGACTTTC. Protein: CASSPLQWDRGRSGANVLTF.

This clonotype was seen only a few times. The CDR3 DNA reads TGTGCCAGCAGCTTGGAAGGCCCTACTAGCGGGGGGAATGAGCAGTTCTTC. Translated: CASSLEGPTSGGNEQFF. The V gene is TRBV5-6, the J gene TRBJ2-1; 12 positions agree with TRBD2. Looked up from germline, CDR1 is SGHDT and CDR2 is YYEEEE. This CDR3 contains 17 residues. With 0 bases clipped from V and 7 bases from J, the junction kept 8 bases outside the gene matches. Full variable domain (missing parts from reference TRBV5-6 and TRBJ2-1): DAGVTQSPTHLIKTRGQQVTLRCSPKSGHDTVSWYQQALGQGPQFIFQYYEEEERQRGNFPDRFSGHQFPNYSSELNVNALLLGDSALYLCASSLEGPTSGGNEQFFGPGTRLTVL.

This clonotype was found many times. The chain joins TRBV25-1 to TRBJ1-3; D may be TRBD1 (5 bases). This CDR3 contains 13 residues. Trimming took off 6 bases at V and 1 base at J, with 7 bases between the two ends. Germline-derived CDR1 and CDR2 are MGHDK and SYGVNS. In nucleotides, the CDR3 is TGTGCCAGCAGAAACAGGTCTGGAAACACCATATATTTT. Translated, it gives CASRNRSGNTIYF.

This clonotype came up a few times. V usage is TRBV4-1 and J usage is TRBJ1-1; TRBD1 is a possible D gene (5 bases). The CDR3 consists of 13 residues. Trimming took 0 bases from V and 12 from J, leaving 14 bases between them. CDR1 and CDR2 (germline): MGHRA, YSYEKL. The CDR3 sequence is CASSQDRAGISFF. The CDR3 DNA reads as TGCGCCAGCAGCCAAGATCGGGCAGGGATATCTTTCTTT.

This clonotype was detected only a few times. This rearrangement joins TRBV6-1 to TRBJ2-7; 15 nucleotides match TRBD2. V lost 6 bases, J lost 0 bases, and 3 bases stayed unmatched. This CDR3 contains 16 residues. The V gene's germline CDR1 is MNHNS and CDR2 SASEGT. Here the CDR3 reads CASSLGLAGGSYEQYF. DNA of the CDR3: TGTGCCAGCAGCTTGGGACTAGCGGGAGGCTCCTACGAGCAGTACTTC.

The chain has TRBV12-3 or TRBV12-4 and TRBJ1-2; weak D call: TRBD1 (6 bases). Trimming left V 3 bases short and J 8 bases short, with 13 bases between. The CDR3 consists of 13 residues. CDR3 amino acids: CASSFSTGSGYTF. The CDR3, as DNA: TGTGCCAGCAGTTTCAGTACAGGGAGCGGCTACACCTTC.

The chain uses TRBV15 and TRBJ1-1; no reliable D call. Germline V lookup: CDR1 LNHNV, CDR2 YYDKDF (reference sequence). V was cut by 0 bases and J by 1 base, with 15 bases left in between. The CDR3 covers 17 residues. The CDR3 loop reads CATSRDRPNQENTEAFF. Here the CDR3 DNA reads TGTGCCACCAGCAGAGATCGGCCCAATCAAGAGAACACTGAAGCTTTCTTT.

This clonotype was counted many times. This sequence joins TRBV12-3 or TRBV12-4 and TRBJ2-5, with 11 bases matching TRBD2. The J segment lost 5 bases and the V segment lost 6 bases, leaving 8 bases of the junction unmatched. The CDR3 loop spans 15 amino acids. CDR3: CASSSIAGGPETQYF. CDR3 nucleotides: TGTGCCAGCAGCTCAATAGCGGGGGGGCCGGAGACCCAGTACTTC.

The table lists this clonotype with a few counts. The chain uses TRBV5-1 and TRBJ2-1; 11 nucleotides align to TRBD2. Germline V lookup: CDR1 SGHRS, CDR2 YFSETQ. This CDR3 contains 17 residues. The trim removed 1 base at V and 9 bases at J, leaving 12 bases unmatched. The CDR3 reads CASSLRTSGQRDGEQFF. In nucleotides, the CDR3 is TGCGCCAGCAGCTTGCGGACTAGCGGGCAACGGGACGGTGAGCAGTTCTTC.

A few counts support this clonotype. J is TRBJ2-3 and V is TRBV20-1, with 9 bases aligning to TRBD2. J was trimmed by 8 bases and V by 5 bases; bases with no gene match: 8. From germline, CDR1 is DFQATT and CDR2 SNEGSKA (reference sequence). This CDR3 region has 13 residues. This CDR3 is CSADPSGMVTQYF. CDR3 bases: TGCAGTGCTGACCCTAGCGGGATGGTTACGCAGTATTTT.

This clonotype showed up many times. The rearrangement uses TRBV4-1 and TRBJ1-1; TRBD1 might be the D (5 bases). Germline V gene sequence: CDR1 MGHRA, CDR2 YSYEKL. V lost 3 bases and J lost 1, with 6 bases in between. The CDR3 runs to 13 residues. The DNA of the CDR3 is TGCGCCAGCAGCCAGGGACCGAACACTGAAGCTTTCTTT. Its translation: CASSQGPNTEAFF.

This clonotype has at least ten counts. The chain couples TRBV12-3 or TRBV12-4 to TRBJ2-3; D is uncertain. This CDR3 has 14 amino acids. The V gene lost 6 bases and the J gene lost 4 bases, with 14 bases spanning the gap. DNA for the CDR3: TGTGCCAGCAGATCCACCAGTCGGCCAGATACGCAGTATTTT. Residues: CASRSTSRPDTQYF.

The rearrangement joins TRBV9 to TRBJ1-2; TRBD1 aligns across 9 bases. V lost 0 bases, J lost 8 bases, and 5 bases stayed unmatched. CDR1 is SGDLS, CDR2 YYNGEE, per germline. The length of the CDR3 is 14 residues. CDR3 loop: CASSVDGQGKGYTF. As DNA, the CDR3 is TGTGCCAGCAGCGTAGATGGACAGGGGAAAGGCTACACCTTC.

This clonotype was seen at least ten times. The chain combines TRBV12-3 or TRBV12-4 with TRBJ1-5; D is undetermined. V gave up 6 bases and J gave up 9 bases, with 18 bases separating them. There are 14 residues in the CDR3. This CDR3 is CASSQTGSLGPQHF. The CDR3 region has the DNA TGTGCCAGCAGCCAAACGGGCAGTTTAGGGCCCCAGCATTTT.

There are a few counts of this clonotype. The CDR3 coding sequence is TGTGCCACCAGGGGGGGGGGGATGAACACTGAAGCTTTCTTT. As protein: CATRGGGMNTEAFF. The V call is TRBV10-3, the J call TRBJ1-1; 7 bases align to TRBD1. The germline CDR1 and CDR2 sequences are ENHRY and SYGVKD. The CDR3 runs to 14 residues. Trimming took 10 bases from V and 0 from J; bases not matched to a gene: 8.

This clonotype was observed a few times. V usage is TRBV10-3 and J usage is TRBJ1-2; 12 bases agree with TRBD1. Germline lookup yields CDR1 ENHRY and CDR2 SYGVKD. Unmatched junction bases numbered 14, after V lost 7 bases and J lost 5 bases. The CDR3 sequence is 17 residues long. In DNA, the CDR3 is TGTGCCATCACTTCAACCGGGACAGGGGGCAGAAGGTATGGCTACACCTTC. Translated: CAITSTGTGGRRYGYTF.

As concerns this clonotype: A much larger clonotype is one base distant, so this may be a read error. This chain links TRBV7-9 with TRBJ1-2, with TRBD1 matching 8 bases. Germline CDR1 SEHNR, CDR2 FQNEAQ (reference sequence). This CDR3 contains 11 residues. This CDR3 reads CAGSLGRDRTF. CDR3 in DNA: TGTGCCGGCAGCTTAGGTCGGGACAGGACTTTC.

This chain joins TRBV24-1 and TRBJ2-2; D is uncertain. The CDR3 is 14 residues long. The V end was cut by 6 bases, the J end by 1 base, with 8 bases between. Germline V CDR1 and CDR2: KGHDR, SFDVKD. In DNA form, the CDR3 reads TGTGCCACCAGTCCGGACGGGAACACCGGGGAGCTGTTTTTT. Its translation is CATSPDGNTGELFF.

The sample holds a few counts of this clonotype. The rearrangement links TRBV19 to TRBJ1-5; D might be TRBD1 (5 bases). Trimming cost V 1 base and J 9 bases, with 7 bases left between them. CDR3 length: 12 residues. Germline CDR1 reads LNHDA; CDR2 reads SQIVND (reference sequence). As DNA, the CDR3 is TGTGCCAGTAGTATAGTGGGACCGCCCCAGCATTTT. Its translation is CASSIVGPPQHF.

This clonotype was detected only a few times. This sequence joins TRBV20-1 and TRBJ2-7, with D perhaps matching TRBD2 (6 bases). This CDR3 is 15 amino acids long. V was pared by 0 bases and J by 0 bases, with 12 bases between. CDR1 is DFQATT and CDR2 is SNEGSKA in the germline V gene (reference sequence). The CDR3 here is CSAREGGTASYEQYF. CDR3 in DNA: TGCAGTGCTAGAGAAGGCGGGACGGCCTCCTACGAGCAGTACTTC.

This clonotype appeared a few times. V and J are TRBV29-1 and TRBJ1-2; D remains ambiguous. The V end was cut by 1 base, the J end by 7 bases, with 10 bases between. Per germline, CDR1 SQVTM and CDR2 ANQGSEA. This CDR3 contains 12 residues. This chain's CDR3 is CSVEGEPSGYTF. The CDR3 region has the DNA TGCAGCGTTGAAGGGGAACCAAGTGGCTACACCTTC.

This sequence joins TRBV24-1 and TRBJ2-1; D unclear. Germline V gene lookup returns CDR1 KGHDR and CDR2 SFDVKD. This CDR3 comprises 15 residues. V lost 4 bases to trimming and J lost 1 base, with 10 bases between them. CDR3 sequence reads: CATSDPQRSYNEQFF. As DNA, the CDR3 is TGTGCCACCAGTGACCCCCAAAGGTCCTACAATGAGCAGTTCTTC.

This clonotype was counted many times. The chain recombines TRBV5-1 with TRBJ2-3; 12 nucleotides line up with TRBD2. CDR1 and CDR2 (germline): SGHRS, YFSETQ. The CDR3 runs to 21 residues. The J segment lost 0 bases and the V segment lost 4 bases, leaving 18 bases of the junction unmatched. Here the CDR3 reads CASSRRLAGVTTRDSTDTQYF. In DNA form, the CDR3 reads TGCGCCAGCAGCCGTCGACTAGCGGGAGTCACCACGCGAGATAGCACAGATACGCAGTATTTT.